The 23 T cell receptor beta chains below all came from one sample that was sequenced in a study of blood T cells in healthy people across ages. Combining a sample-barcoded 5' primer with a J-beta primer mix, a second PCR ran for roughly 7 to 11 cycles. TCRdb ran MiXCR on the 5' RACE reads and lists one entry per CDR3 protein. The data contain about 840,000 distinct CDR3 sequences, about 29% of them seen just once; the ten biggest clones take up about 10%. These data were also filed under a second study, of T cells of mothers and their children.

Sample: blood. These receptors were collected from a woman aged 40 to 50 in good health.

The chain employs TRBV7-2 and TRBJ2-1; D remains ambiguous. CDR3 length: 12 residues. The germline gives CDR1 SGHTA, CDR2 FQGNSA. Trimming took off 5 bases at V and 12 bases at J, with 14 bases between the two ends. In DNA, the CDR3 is TGTGCCAGCAGCCCGACGGCTATCTTGCAGTTCTTC. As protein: CASSPTAILQFF. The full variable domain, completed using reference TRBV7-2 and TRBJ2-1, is GAGVSQSPSNKVTEKGKDVELRCDPISGHTALYWYRQSLGQGLEFLIYFQGNSAPDKSGLPSDRFSAERTGGSVSTLTIQRTQQEDSAVYLCASSPTAILQFFGPGTRLTVL.

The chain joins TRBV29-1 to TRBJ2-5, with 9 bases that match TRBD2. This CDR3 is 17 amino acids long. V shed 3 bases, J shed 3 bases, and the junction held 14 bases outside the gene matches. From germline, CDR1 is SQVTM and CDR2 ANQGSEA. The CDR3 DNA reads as TGCAGCGTTGAGACCAAGACTAGCGGAGCAAACAAAGAGACCCAGTACTTC. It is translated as CSVETKTSGANKETQYF. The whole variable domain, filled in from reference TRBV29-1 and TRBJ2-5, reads SAVISQKPSRDICQRGTSLTIQCQVDSQVTMMFWYRQQPGQSLTLIATANQGSEATYESGFVIDKFPISRPNLTFSTLTVSNMSPEDSSIYLCSVETKTSGANKETQYFGPGTRLLVL.

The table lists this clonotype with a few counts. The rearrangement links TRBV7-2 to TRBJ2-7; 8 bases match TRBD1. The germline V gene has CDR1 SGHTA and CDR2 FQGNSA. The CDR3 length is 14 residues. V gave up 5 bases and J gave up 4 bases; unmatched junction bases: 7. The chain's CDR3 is CASSHQGASYEQYF. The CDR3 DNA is TGTGCCAGCAGCCATCAGGGGGCGTCATACGAGCAGTACTTC.

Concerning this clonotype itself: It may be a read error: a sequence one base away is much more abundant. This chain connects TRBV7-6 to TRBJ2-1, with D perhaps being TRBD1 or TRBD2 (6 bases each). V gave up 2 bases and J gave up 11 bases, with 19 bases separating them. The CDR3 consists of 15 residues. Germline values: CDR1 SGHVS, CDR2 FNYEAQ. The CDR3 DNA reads TGTGCCAGCAGCTTACTTGGGGAGGAGGGGGGAAAGCAGTTCTTC. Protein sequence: CASSLLGEEGGKQFF.

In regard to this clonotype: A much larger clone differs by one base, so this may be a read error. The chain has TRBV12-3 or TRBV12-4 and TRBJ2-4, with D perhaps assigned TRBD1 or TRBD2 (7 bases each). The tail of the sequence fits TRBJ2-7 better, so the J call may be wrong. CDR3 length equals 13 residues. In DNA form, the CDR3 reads TGTGCCAGCAGAGCGGGACAGACCTACGAGCAGTACTTC. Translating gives CASRAGQTYEQYF.

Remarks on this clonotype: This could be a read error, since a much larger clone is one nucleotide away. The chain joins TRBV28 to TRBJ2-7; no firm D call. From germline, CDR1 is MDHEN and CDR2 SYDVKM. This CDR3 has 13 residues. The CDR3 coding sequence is TGTGCCAGCAGGGGTTCCCCCTCCTACGAGCAGCACTTC. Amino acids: CASRGSPSYEQHF.

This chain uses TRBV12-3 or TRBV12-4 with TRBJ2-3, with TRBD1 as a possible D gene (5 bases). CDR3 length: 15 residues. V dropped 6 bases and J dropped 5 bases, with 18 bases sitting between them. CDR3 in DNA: TGTGCCAGCAGCCAAGGGGTGGGCCTACAAGATACGCAGTATTTT. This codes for CASSQGVGLQDTQYF.

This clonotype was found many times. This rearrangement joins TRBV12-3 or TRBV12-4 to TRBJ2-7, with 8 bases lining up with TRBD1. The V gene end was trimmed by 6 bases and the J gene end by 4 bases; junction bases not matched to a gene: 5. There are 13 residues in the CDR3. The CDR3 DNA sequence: TGTGCCAGCAGGGGGACAGGCGATTACGAGCAGTACTTC. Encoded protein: CASRGTGDYEQYF.

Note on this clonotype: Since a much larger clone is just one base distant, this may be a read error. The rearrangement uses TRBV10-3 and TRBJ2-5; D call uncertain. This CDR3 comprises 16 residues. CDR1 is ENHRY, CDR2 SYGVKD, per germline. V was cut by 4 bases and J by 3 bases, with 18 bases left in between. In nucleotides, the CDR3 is TGTGCCATCAGTGGGTCTTGGTCACTCGCCGAAGAGACCCAGTACTTC. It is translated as CAISGSWSLAEETQYF.

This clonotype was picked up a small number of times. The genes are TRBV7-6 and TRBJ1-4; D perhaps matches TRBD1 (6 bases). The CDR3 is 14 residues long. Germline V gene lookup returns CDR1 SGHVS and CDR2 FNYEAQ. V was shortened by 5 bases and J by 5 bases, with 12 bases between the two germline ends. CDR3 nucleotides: TGTGCCAGCAGCGGGGGGACACCAAATGAAAAACTGTTTTTT. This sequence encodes CASSGGTPNEKLFF. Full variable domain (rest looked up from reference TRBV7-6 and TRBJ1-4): GAGVSQSPRYKVTKRGQDVALRCDPISGHVSLYWYRQALGQGPEFLTYFNYEAQQDKSGLPNDRFSAERPEGSISTLTIQRTEQRDSAMYRCASSGGTPNEKLFFGSGTQLSVL.

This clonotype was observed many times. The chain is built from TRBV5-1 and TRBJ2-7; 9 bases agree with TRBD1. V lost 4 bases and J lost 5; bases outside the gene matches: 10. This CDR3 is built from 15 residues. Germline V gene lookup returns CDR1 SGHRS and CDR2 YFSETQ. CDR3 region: CASSPSGTGNNEQYF. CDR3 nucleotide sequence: TGCGCCAGCAGCCCGTCCGGGACAGGGAACAACGAGCAGTACTTC.

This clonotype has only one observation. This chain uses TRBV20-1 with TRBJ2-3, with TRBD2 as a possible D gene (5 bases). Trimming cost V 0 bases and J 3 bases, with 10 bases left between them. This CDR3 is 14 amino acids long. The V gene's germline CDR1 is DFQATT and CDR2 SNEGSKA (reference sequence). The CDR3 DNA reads TGCAGTGCTAGAGAAGGTGAGGGAACAGATACGCAGTATTTT. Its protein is CSAREGEGTDTQYF.

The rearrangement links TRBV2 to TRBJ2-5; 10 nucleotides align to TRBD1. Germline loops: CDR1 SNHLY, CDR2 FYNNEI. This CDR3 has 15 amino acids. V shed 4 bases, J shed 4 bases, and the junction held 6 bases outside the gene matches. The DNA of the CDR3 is TGTGCCAGCAGTGCGGCTTGGGACAGGGGAGAGACCCAGTACTTC. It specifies CASSAAWDRGETQYF.

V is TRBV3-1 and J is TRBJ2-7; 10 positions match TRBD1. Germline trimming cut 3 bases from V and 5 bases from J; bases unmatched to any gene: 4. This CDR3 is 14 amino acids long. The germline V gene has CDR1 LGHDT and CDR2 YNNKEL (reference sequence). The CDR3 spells CASSHLGQGDEQYF. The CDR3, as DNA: TGTGCCAGCAGCCACCTCGGACAGGGGGACGAGCAGTACTTC.

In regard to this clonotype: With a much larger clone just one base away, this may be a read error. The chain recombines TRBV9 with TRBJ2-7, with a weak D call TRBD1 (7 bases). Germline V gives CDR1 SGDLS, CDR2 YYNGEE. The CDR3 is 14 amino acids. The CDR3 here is CASSPGGTLYERYF. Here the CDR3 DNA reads TGTGCCAGCAGCCCAGGGGGGACGCTCTACGAGCGGTACTTC.

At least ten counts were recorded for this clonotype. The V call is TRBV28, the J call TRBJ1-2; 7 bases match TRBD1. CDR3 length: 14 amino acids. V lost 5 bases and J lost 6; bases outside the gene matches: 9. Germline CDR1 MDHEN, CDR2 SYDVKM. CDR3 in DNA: TGTGCCAGCAGTCCCCTAACAGGGGTTAATGGCTACACCTTC. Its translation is CASSPLTGVNGYTF.

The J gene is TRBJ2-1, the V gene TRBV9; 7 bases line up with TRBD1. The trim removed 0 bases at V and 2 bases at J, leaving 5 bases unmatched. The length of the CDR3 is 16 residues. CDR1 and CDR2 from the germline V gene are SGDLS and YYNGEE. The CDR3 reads CASSVVGQGAYNEQFF. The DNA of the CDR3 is TGTGCCAGCAGCGTAGTTGGGCAGGGGGCCTACAATGAGCAGTTCTTC.

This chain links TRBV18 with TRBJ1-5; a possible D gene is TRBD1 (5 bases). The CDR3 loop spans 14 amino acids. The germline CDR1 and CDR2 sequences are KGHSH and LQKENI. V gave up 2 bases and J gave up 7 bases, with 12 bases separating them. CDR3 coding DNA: TGTGCCAGCTCACCAAATGGACGGGGCCAGCCCCAGCATTTT. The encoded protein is CASSPNGRGQPQHF.

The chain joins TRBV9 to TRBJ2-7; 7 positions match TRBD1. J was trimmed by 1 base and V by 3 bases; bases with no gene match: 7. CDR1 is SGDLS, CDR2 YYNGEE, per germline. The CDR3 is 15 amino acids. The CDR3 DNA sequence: TGTGCCAGCAGCGAATACCCGGGACAGTCCTACGAGCAGTACTTC. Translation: CASSEYPGQSYEQYF.

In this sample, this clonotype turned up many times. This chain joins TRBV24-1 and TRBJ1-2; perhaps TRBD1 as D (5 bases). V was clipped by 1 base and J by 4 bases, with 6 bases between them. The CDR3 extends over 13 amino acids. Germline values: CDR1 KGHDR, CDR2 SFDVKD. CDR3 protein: CATSDFDSYGYTF. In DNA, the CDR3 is TGTGCCACCAGTGATTTTGACAGCTATGGCTACACCTTC.

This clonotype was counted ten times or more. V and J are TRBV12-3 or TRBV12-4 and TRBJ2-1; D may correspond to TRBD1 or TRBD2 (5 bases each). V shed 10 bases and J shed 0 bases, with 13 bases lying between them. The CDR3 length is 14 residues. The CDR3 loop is CATLPGSSYNEQFF. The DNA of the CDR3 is TGTGCCACCCTTCCAGGGAGCTCCTACAATGAGCAGTTCTTC.

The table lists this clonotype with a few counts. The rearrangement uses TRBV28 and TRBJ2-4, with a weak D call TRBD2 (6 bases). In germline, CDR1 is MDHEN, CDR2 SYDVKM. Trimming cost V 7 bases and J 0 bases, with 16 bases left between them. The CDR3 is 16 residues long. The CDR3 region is CASTQSGRLAKNIQYF. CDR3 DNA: TGTGCCAGCACCCAAAGCGGGCGTTTAGCCAAAAACATTCAGTACTTC.

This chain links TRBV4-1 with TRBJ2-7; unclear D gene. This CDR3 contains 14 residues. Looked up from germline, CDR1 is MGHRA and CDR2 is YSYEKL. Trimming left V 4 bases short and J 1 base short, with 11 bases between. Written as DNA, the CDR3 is TGCGCCAGCAGCCCGGGTCTCACTTCCTACGAGCAGTACTTC. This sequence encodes CASSPGLTSYEQYF.